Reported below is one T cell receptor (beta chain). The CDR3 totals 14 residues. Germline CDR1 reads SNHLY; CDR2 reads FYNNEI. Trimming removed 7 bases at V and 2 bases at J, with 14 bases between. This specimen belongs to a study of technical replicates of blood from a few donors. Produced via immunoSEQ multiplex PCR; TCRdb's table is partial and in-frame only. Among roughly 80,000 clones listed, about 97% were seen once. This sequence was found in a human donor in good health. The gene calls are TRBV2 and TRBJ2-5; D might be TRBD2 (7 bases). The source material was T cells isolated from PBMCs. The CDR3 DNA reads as TGTGCCAGCAATTCAGGGAGGGGGCAAGAGACCCAGTACTTC. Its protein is CASNSGRGQETQYF.